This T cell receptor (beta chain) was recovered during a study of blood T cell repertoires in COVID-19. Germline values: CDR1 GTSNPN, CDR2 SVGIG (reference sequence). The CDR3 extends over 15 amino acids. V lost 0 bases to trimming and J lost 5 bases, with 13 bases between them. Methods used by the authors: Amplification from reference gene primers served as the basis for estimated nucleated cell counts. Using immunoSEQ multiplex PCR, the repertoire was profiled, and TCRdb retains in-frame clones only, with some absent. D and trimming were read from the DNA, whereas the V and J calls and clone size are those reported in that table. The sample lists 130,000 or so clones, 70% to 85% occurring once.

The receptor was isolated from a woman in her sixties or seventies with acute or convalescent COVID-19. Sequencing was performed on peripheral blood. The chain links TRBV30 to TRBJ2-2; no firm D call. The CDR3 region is CAWSVNLAGTGELFF. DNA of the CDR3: TGTGCCTGGAGTGTAAATCTTGCAGGAACCGGGGAGCTGTTTTTT.